Shown below are 5 T cell receptor beta chains from a single sample sequenced in a study of blood T cell repertoires in COVID-19. The method was immunoSEQ multiplex PCR; TCRdb's version includes in-frame clones alone and lacks a portion of them. The sample has about 120,000 clones; 80% to 90% are singletons. Sequencing used peripheral blood. The source is a man in his 70s with active or convalescent COVID-19.

The chain carries TRBV27 and TRBJ2-3, with D tentatively TRBD2 (6 bases). V was shortened by 5 bases and J by 3 bases, with 18 bases between the two germline ends. The CDR3 runs to 16 residues. The germline gives CDR1 MNHEY, CDR2 SMNVEV (reference sequence). CDR3 sequence reads: CASSPSGTPRTDTQYF. For the CDR3, the DNA is TGTGCCAGCAGTCCTTCCGGGACTCCGAGGACAGATACGCAGTATTTT.

This clone was found once. The V gene is TRBV19, the J gene TRBJ2-2; D might be TRBD1 (5 bases). This CDR3 contains 14 residues. V was shortened by 3 bases and J by 6 bases, with 11 bases between the two germline ends. Germline loops: CDR1 LNHDA, CDR2 SQIVND (reference sequence). The CDR3 DNA reads TGTGCCAGTAGTATCCAGGTCAGGGCCGGGGAGCTGTTTTTT. This gives the protein CASSIQVRAGELFF.

This sequence joins TRBV12-3 or TRBV12-4 and TRBJ1-2; D possibly corresponds to TRBD1 (6 bases). Trimming left V 3 bases short and J 8 bases short, with 10 bases between. The CDR3 sequence is 12 residues long. The DNA for the CDR3 is TGTGCCAGCAGTTTGGCGGGGGGCGGCTACACCTTC. Its translation is CASSLAGGGYTF.

This clone was counted once. This chain connects TRBV28 to TRBJ1-3; a weak D match, TRBD1 (6 bases). Trimming took 4 bases from V and 2 from J, leaving 12 bases between them. CDR1 is MDHEN, CDR2 SYDVKM, per germline. This CDR3 contains 15 residues. The CDR3 DNA reads TGTGCCAGCAGTTCCCCCCACAGGGCTGGAAACACCATATATTTT. Translating it yields CASSSPHRAGNTIYF.

The chain links TRBV7-9 to TRBJ2-2; D perhaps matches TRBD2 (5 bases). Trimming cost V 5 bases and J 4 bases, with 11 bases left between them. Germline V gives CDR1 SEHNR, CDR2 FQNEAQ (reference sequence). This CDR3 comprises 14 residues. CDR3 sequence reads: CASSLSGGTGELFF. The CDR3 DNA follows: TGTGCCAGCAGCCTAAGCGGAGGCACCGGGGAGCTGTTTTTT.